Below, one TCR beta chain is given with its context. A quantity of roughly 0.5 to 1 ug RNA underwent reverse transcription using random hexamers. TCR beta CDR3 was amplified by immunoSEQ covering 54 Vbeta and 13 Jbeta. Via MiXCR, TCRdb re-called the immunoSEQ multiplex PCR reads, giving one row per CDR3 protein. The table lists roughly 180,000 distinct CDR3 sequences, 85% to 95% of them singletons, with approximately 0.098% in the top ten. This record comes from a study of CD8 T cells in Susac syndrome. Sequencing was performed on CD4+ T cells from PBMCs. The TCR originated in a human donor in good health.

The CDR3, as DNA: TGCAGTGCTAGATCCCTCCGAGGCGGACACAATGAGCAGTTCTTC. Its protein product is CSARSLRGGHNEQFF. The chain joins TRBV20-1 to TRBJ2-1, with D hard to call. The CDR3 consists of 15 residues. Trimming took off 2 bases at V and 5 bases at J, with 16 bases between the two ends. Germline-derived CDR1 and CDR2 are DFQATT and SNEGSKA (reference sequence).